This T cell receptor beta chain was retrieved from a study of cytomegalovirus exposure and HLA in healthy donors. Study information: The study placed about 81% of its approximately 380 genotyped donors in the Caucasian-associated ancestry cluster.

The germline gives CDR1 DFQATT, CDR2 SNEGSKA (reference sequence). The CDR3 length is 11 residues. The germline V and J ends were trimmed by 0 bases and 4 bases, with 4 bases remaining between them. 60 Vbeta and 13 Jbeta primers were used in PCR. TCRdb's copy holds only in-frame clones and misses some; the assay was immunoSEQ multiplex PCR. The data contain under 200,000 clones, approximately 80% of them singletons. V gene TRBV20-1 combines with J gene TRBJ2-7; unclear D gene. The receptor was isolated from a man younger than 40 in good health and CMV-seronegative. The sample consisted of PBMCs. The CDR3: CSARDGYEQYF. Here the CDR3 DNA reads TGCAGTGCTAGAGACGGGTACGAGCAGTACTTC.